Listed here are 31 T cell receptor beta chains from one sample, sequenced in a study of siplizumab effects on memory and regulatory T cells. Cells from the mixed lymphocyte reaction underwent coculture for under seven days at 37 degrees C. Sequencing was performed with immunoSEQ multiplex PCR; in TCRdb, only in-frame clones are kept and a portion is missing. Of 15,000 to 20,000 clones listed, 40% to 55% are singletons. Antigens for these TCRs are unknown. What was sequenced was CFSE-low (dividing) CD4+ T cells sorted from an allogeneic mixed lymphocyte reaction. The receptors were gathered from a human donor in good health; the cells came from an allogeneic mixed lymphocyte reaction.

The CDR3 DNA sequence: TGTGCCAGCAGGGAGGGGGACAGGGGGCTTTGGGGATCACCCCTCCACTTT. This gives the protein CASREGDRGLWGSPLHF. The rearrangement uses TRBV25-1 and TRBJ1-6; 12 nucleotides line up with TRBD1. The ends lost 6 bases at V and 10 bases at J; junction bases unmatched: 13. The CDR3 is 17 residues long. The germline V gene encodes CDR1 MGHDK and CDR2 SYGVNS. Filled out from reference TRBV25-1 and TRBJ1-6, the complete variable domain reads EADIYQTPRYLVIGTGKKITLECSQTMGHDKMYWYQQDPGMELHLIHYSYGVNSTEKGDLSSESTVSRIRTEHFPLTLESARPSHTSQYLCASREGDRGLWGSPLHFGNGTRLTVT.

This clone was recorded only once. The CDR3 sequence: CASSRVNYGYTF. The CDR3 DNA sequence: TGTGCCAGTAGTAGAGTTAACTATGGCTACACCTTC. The chain combines TRBV19 with TRBJ1-2; no definite D call. The CDR3 covers 12 residues. The V end lost 4 bases, the J end lost 1 base, and 4 bases lay between the germline ends. The germline gives CDR1 LNHDA, CDR2 SQIVND (reference sequence).

The rearrangement joins TRBV28 to TRBJ1-2; tentatively, D is TRBD1 (6 bases). Trimming took off 3 bases at V and 2 bases at J, with 10 bases between the two ends. CDR1 is MDHEN, CDR2 SYDVKM, per germline. The CDR3 loop spans 14 amino acids. This CDR3 reads CASSFSGENYGYTF. The CDR3, as DNA: TGTGCCAGCAGTTTTTCAGGGGAGAACTATGGCTACACCTTC.

The V and J genes are TRBV7-2 and TRBJ1-3; a weak D match, TRBD1 (5 bases). Germline CDR1 SGHTA, CDR2 FQGNSA. Trimming shortened V by 1 base and J by 8 bases, and 18 bases separated the two germline ends. The CDR3 has 16 amino acids. The CDR3 DNA reads as TGTGCCAGCAGCTTAGACCGGGACCCGGGGAGGGACACCATATATTTT. This codes for CASSLDRDPGRDTIYF.

This clone is judged medium-sized. The chain couples TRBV10-1 to TRBJ2-7; D is ambiguous. In germline, CDR1 is WNHNN, CDR2 SYGVQD (reference sequence). Trimming took off 8 bases at V and 4 bases at J, with 12 bases between the two ends. CDR3 size: 12 residues. CDR3: CASDVGMYEQYF. Here the CDR3 DNA reads TGCGCCAGCGACGTGGGGATGTACGAGCAGTACTTC.

The chain links TRBV11-2 to TRBJ2-3; 9 positions agree with TRBD1. CDR3 length: 16 amino acids. J was trimmed by 1 base and V by 5 bases; bases with no gene match: 7. CDR1 is SGHAT and CDR2 is FQNNGV in the germline V gene. The CDR3 loop is CASSQVRTGGTDTQYF. The CDR3 region has the DNA TGTGCCAGCAGCCAGGTTAGGACAGGGGGCACAGATACGCAGTATTTT. Together with reference TRBV11-2 and TRBJ2-3, the CDR3 gives the full variable domain: EAGVAQSPRYKIIEKRQSVAFWCNPISGHATLYWYQQILGQGPKLLIQFQNNGVVDDSQLPKDRFSAERLKGVDSTLKIQPAKLEDSAVYLCASSQVRTGGTDTQYFGPGTRLTVL.

The CDR3 protein is CASLRGAGTDTQYF. CDR3 bases: TGTGCCAGCCTGAGGGGGGCTGGCACAGATACGCAGTATTTT. The chain carries TRBV6-6 and TRBJ2-3; D assignment may be TRBD1 or TRBD2 (6 bases each). This CDR3 has 14 amino acids. The germline V and J ends were trimmed by 8 bases and 1 base, with 13 bases remaining between them. The germline gives CDR1 MNHNY, CDR2 SVGAGI (reference sequence).

Concerning this clone itself: At one of its ends the junction is not consistent with the germline gene, which may arise from a read error. The rearrangement links TRBV28 to TRBJ1-2; D is unclear. The CDR3 is 12 amino acids. Germline V gene data show CDR1 as MDHEN and CDR2 as SYDVKM. CDR3 in amino acids: CTSSSSYYGYTF. The CDR3 nucleotides are TGTACCAGCAGTTCCTCATATTATGGCTACACCTTC.

This clone came up many times. This chain connects TRBV4-2 to TRBJ1-2, with D tentatively TRBD1 (6 bases). Deletions cut 0 bases from V and 0 bases from J, with 11 bases between. The CDR3 consists of 16 residues. Germline V gene lookup returns CDR1 LGHNA and CDR2 YNFKEQ. The CDR3 DNA reads as TGTGCCAGCAGCCAAGAAAGGACAGAAGCTAACTATGGCTACACCTTC. It translates to CASSQERTEANYGYTF.

The sample holds one count of this clone. The CDR3 sequence is CASGTGDYEQYF. The CDR3 DNA sequence: TGTGCCAGCGGGACAGGGGACTACGAGCAGTACTTC. V is TRBV7-9 and J is TRBJ2-7, with 10 bases identical to TRBD1. Losses at the gene ends were 8 bases for V and 3 bases for J; bases not matched to a gene: 1. Germline lookup yields CDR1 SEHNR and CDR2 FQNEAQ (reference sequence). This CDR3 comprises 12 residues.

This clone occurred a few times. The sample contains more than one DNA sequence encoding this CDR3. CDR3 in DNA: TGTGCCAGTAGAACCGAGCCTAGCACAGATACGCAGTATTTT. Its protein is CASRTEPSTDTQYF. The chain couples TRBV19 to TRBJ2-3; D is unresolved. The CDR3 sequence is 14 residues long. CDR1 LNHDA and CDR2 SQIVND come from the germline V gene (reference sequence). Trimming left V 6 bases short and J 0 bases short, with 10 bases between.

This clone showed up just a few times. V and J are TRBV6-5 and TRBJ1-1; D unclear. CDR1 MNHEY and CDR2 SVGAGI come from the germline V gene. Deletions cut 0 bases from V and 0 bases from J, with 8 bases between. This CDR3 contains 15 residues. CDR3 in DNA: TGTGCCAGCAGTTACTCGTGGAGTATGAACACTGAAGCTTTCTTT. Protein: CASSYSWSMNTEAFF.

The chain links TRBV7-3 to TRBJ2-1; 10 bases are a match to TRBD2. This CDR3 comprises 16 residues. Germline CDR1 and CDR2: SGHTA and FQGTGA. V gave up 1 base and J gave up 8 bases; unmatched junction bases: 8. The CDR3 here is CASSLNPAGGPDEQFF. CDR3 bases: TGTGCCAGCAGCTTAAATCCAGCGGGGGGGCCGGATGAGCAGTTCTTC.

This clone showed up just a few times. V gene TRBV12-5 combines with J gene TRBJ2-1, with D hard to call. This CDR3 is 12 amino acids long. Trimming stripped 0 bases from V and 9 bases from J, with 6 bases between. From germline, CDR1 is LGHNT and CDR2 FRNRAP. CDR3 loop: CASGLVPGEQFF. CDR3 bases: TGTGCTAGTGGTTTGGTACCCGGTGAGCAGTTCTTC.

As to this clone: One end of the junction varies from germline; a read error may be responsible. The CDR3 protein is CAISSQEAQYF. Written as DNA, the CDR3 is TGTGCCATCAGTTCCCAAGAGGCCCAGTACTTC. J is TRBJ2-5 and V is TRBV10-3; D not resolved. Germline lookup yields CDR1 ENHRY and CDR2 SYGVKD. This CDR3 region has 11 residues.

CDR3 sequence reads: CASQVGVIQETQYF. The CDR3 nucleotides read TGTGCCAGCCAAGTAGGGGTGATCCAAGAGACCCAGTACTTC. The chain links TRBV7-9 to TRBJ2-5; D might be TRBD1 (5 bases). The CDR3 sequence is 14 residues long. The V end was cut by 8 bases, the J end by 1 base, with 14 bases between. Germline lookup yields CDR1 SEHNR and CDR2 FQNEAQ (reference sequence).

V gene TRBV15 combines with J gene TRBJ1-1; weak D call: TRBD1 (6 bases). The germline V gene has CDR1 LNHNV and CDR2 YYDKDF (reference sequence). V gave up 5 bases and J gave up 3 bases, with 25 bases separating them. This CDR3 is built from 18 residues. The CDR3 sequence is CATSPLGRGSLLDTEAFF. The CDR3 nucleotides read TGTGCCACCAGCCCTCTGGGCAGGGGATCGCTTCTCGACACTGAAGCTTTCTTT.

The rearrangement uses TRBV7-2 and TRBJ2-2; D gene uncertain. V shed 2 bases and J shed 0 bases, with 10 bases lying between them. Looked up from germline, CDR1 is SGHTA and CDR2 is FQGNSA. The CDR3 spans 16 residues. CDR3 region: CASSLMNIANTGELFF. In DNA form, the CDR3 reads TGTGCCAGCAGCTTAATGAATATAGCGAACACCGGGGAGCTGTTTTTT.

The V call is TRBV2, the J call TRBJ2-7; 9 nucleotides agree with TRBD1. In germline, CDR1 is SNHLY, CDR2 FYNNEI. The J segment lost 3 bases and the V segment lost 6 bases, leaving 6 bases of the junction unmatched. The CDR3 sequence is 14 residues long. The CDR3 sequence: CASRLTGGFYEQYF. In nucleotides, the CDR3 is TGTGCCAGCAGGTTAACAGGGGGCTTCTACGAGCAGTACTTC.

The chain has TRBV18 and TRBJ1-1, with D perhaps TRBD1 (6 bases). Germline V CDR1 and CDR2: KGHSH, LQKENI. The CDR3 is 15 residues long. Trimming shortened V by 2 bases and J by 4 bases, and 14 bases separated the two germline ends. The chain's CDR3 is CASSPWQGQGTEAFF. The CDR3 bases are TGTGCCAGCTCACCATGGCAGGGGCAGGGCACTGAAGCTTTCTTT.

The chain carries TRBV9 and TRBJ2-5, with a weak D call TRBD1 (6 bases). This CDR3 contains 12 residues. Germline V gene sequence: CDR1 SGDLS, CDR2 YYNGEE. V was trimmed by 5 bases and J by 3 bases, leaving 8 bases between them. This CDR3 reads CASSPGEETQYF. In DNA, the CDR3 is TGTGCCAGCAGTCCAGGGGAAGAGACCCAGTACTTC.

This clone appeared once. The genes are TRBV6-6 and TRBJ1-1; D gene uncertain. CDR1 and CDR2 from the germline V gene are MNHNY and SVGAGI (reference sequence). Deletions cut 4 bases from V and 4 bases from J, with 7 bases between. The CDR3 totals 12 residues. The DNA of the CDR3 is TGTGCCAGCAGTTCGACTCTCACTGAAGCTTTCTTT. Protein sequence: CASSSTLTEAFF.

This chain links TRBV7-3 with TRBJ2-5, with D perhaps matching TRBD1 (6 bases). This CDR3 contains 13 residues. Germline-derived CDR1 and CDR2 are SGHTA and FQGTGA. V was clipped by 5 bases and J by 2 bases, with 9 bases between them. This chain's CDR3 is CASSVDRQETQYF. The CDR3 coding sequence is TGTGCCAGCAGCGTCGACAGGCAAGAGACCCAGTACTTC. The whole variable domain, remainder taken from reference TRBV7-3 and TRBJ2-5, is GAGVSQTPSNKVTEKGKYVELRCDPISGHTALYWYRQSLGQGPEFLIYFQGTGAADDSGLPNDRFFAVRPEGSVSTLKIQRTERGDSAVYLCASSVDRQETQYFGPGTRLLVL.

The chain employs TRBV15 and TRBJ1-2, with D perhaps TRBD1 (6 bases). The CDR3 consists of 14 residues. CDR1 is LNHNV, CDR2 YYDKDF, per germline (reference sequence). With 3 bases removed from V and 2 bases from J, the gap between germline ends came to 10 bases. The CDR3 region is CATSSDRLNYGYTF. The CDR3 DNA is TGTGCCACCAGCAGCGACAGGCTCAACTATGGCTACACCTTC.

The rearrangement links TRBV7-2 to TRBJ1-3, with a weak D call TRBD1 (6 bases). The germline CDR1 and CDR2 sequences are SGHTA and FQGNSA. With 5 bases removed from V and 4 bases from J, the gap between germline ends came to 15 bases. This CDR3 comprises 15 residues. This CDR3 is CASSVQGQEGNTIYF. CDR3 DNA sequence: TGTGCCAGCAGCGTACAGGGCCAGGAAGGAAACACCATATATTTT.

By sample share, this clone is medium-sized. This chain links TRBV29-1 with TRBJ2-1, with D possibly being TRBD1 (6 bases). The CDR3 loop spans 16 amino acids. The V end lost 6 bases, the J end lost 4 bases, and 22 bases lay between the germline ends. CDR1 is SQVTM and CDR2 is ANQGSEA in the germline V gene. This chain's CDR3 is CSVGPITGLGYNEQFF. CDR3 coding DNA: TGCAGCGTCGGACCTATTACAGGGCTTGGGTACAATGAGCAGTTCTTC.

The chain employs TRBV5-1 and TRBJ2-1; D perhaps matches TRBD2 (6 bases). The CDR3 spans 14 residues. Germline-derived CDR1 and CDR2 are SGHRS and YFSETQ. V was clipped by 3 bases and J by 3 bases, with 10 bases between them. The CDR3: CASSYPGLYNEQFF. CDR3 sequence (DNA): TGCGCCAGCAGCTACCCGGGACTCTACAATGAGCAGTTCTTC.

The chain is built from TRBV9 and TRBJ2-1; 8 nucleotides line up with TRBD2. Germline V CDR1 and CDR2: SGDLS, YYNGEE. J gave up 2 bases and V 4 bases, and 5 bases lay outside the gene matches. The CDR3 sequence is 15 residues long. CDR3 sequence (DNA): TGTGCCAGCAGCACCGGGGGGGCCGCCTACAATGAGCAGTTCTTC. Its translation: CASSTGGAAYNEQFF.

This clone has just a few counts. The chain employs TRBV6-1 and TRBJ2-5, with TRBD2 matching over 10 bases. V lost 1 base and J lost 5; bases outside the gene matches: 4. This CDR3 contains 15 residues. Germline V gives CDR1 MNHNS, CDR2 SASEGT. CDR3 DNA: TGTGCCAGCAGTGAAGTAGCGGGGGGCAGGGAGACCCAGTACTTC. This sequence encodes CASSEVAGGRETQYF.

This chain links TRBV5-4 with TRBJ2-3; D is uncertain. The germline CDR1 and CDR2 sequences are SGHNT and YYREEE (reference sequence). Trimming shortened V by 9 bases and J by 1 base, and 12 bases separated the two germline ends. The CDR3 runs to 13 residues. The CDR3 spells CAIAAGRTDTQYF. The CDR3 nucleotides read TGTGCCATTGCGGCAGGCCGCACAGATACGCAGTATTTT.

Turning to this clone: A far larger clone differs by one base, so this is likely a read error. V is TRBV5-4 and J is TRBJ2-7; weak D call: TRBD2 (5 bases). Trimming took 0 bases from V and 6 from J, leaving 7 bases between them. The CDR3 is 12 residues long. From germline, CDR1 is SGHNT and CDR2 YYREEE (reference sequence). The CDR3 DNA reads as TGTGCCAGCAGCTTGGGGGCGGGCGAGCAGTACTTC. Residues: CASSLGAGEQYF.